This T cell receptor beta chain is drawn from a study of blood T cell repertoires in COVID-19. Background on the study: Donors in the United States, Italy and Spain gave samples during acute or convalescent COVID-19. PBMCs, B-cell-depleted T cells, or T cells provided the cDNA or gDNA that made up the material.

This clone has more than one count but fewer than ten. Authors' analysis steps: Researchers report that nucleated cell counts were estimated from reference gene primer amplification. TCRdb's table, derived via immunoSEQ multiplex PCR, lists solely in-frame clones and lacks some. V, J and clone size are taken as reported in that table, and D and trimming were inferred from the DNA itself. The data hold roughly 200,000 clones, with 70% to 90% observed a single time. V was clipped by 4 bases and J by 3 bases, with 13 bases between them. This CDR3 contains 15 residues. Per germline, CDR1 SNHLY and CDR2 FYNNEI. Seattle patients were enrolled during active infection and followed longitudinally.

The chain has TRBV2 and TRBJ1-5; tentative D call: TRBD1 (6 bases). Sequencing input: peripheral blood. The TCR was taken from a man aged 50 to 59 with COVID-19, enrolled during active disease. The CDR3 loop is CASSASRDTNQPQHF. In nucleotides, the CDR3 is TGTGCCAGCAGTGCCTCCAGGGACACCAATCAGCCCCAGCATTTT.